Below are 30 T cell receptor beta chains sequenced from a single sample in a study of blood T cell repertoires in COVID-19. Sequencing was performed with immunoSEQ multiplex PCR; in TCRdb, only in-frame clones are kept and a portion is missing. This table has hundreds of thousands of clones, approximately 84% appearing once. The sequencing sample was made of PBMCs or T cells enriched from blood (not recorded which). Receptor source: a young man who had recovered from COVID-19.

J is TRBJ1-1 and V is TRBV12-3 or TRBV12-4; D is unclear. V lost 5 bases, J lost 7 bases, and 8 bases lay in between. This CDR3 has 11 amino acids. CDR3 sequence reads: CASSHRDEAFF. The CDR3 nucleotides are TGTGCCAGCAGTCATAGAGATGAAGCTTTCTTT.

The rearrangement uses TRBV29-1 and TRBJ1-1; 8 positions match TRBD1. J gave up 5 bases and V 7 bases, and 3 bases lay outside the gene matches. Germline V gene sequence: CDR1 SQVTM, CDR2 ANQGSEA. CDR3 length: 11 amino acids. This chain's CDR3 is CSDRGWTEAFF. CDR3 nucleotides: TGCAGCGACAGGGGGTGGACTGAAGCTTTCTTT.

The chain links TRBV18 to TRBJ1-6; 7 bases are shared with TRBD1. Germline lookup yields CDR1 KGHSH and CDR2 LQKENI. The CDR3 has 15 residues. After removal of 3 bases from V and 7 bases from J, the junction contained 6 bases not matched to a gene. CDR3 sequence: CASSPSGQKNSPLHF. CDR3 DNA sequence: TGTGCCAGCTCACCGTCGGGACAGAAGAATTCACCCCTCCACTTT.

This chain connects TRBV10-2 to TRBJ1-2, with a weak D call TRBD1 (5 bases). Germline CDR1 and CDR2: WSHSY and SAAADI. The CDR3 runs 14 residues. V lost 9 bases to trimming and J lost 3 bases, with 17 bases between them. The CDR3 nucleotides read TGCGCCAGTAGGAATGCGGGGGACTACTATGGCTACACCTTC. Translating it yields CASRNAGDYYGYTF.

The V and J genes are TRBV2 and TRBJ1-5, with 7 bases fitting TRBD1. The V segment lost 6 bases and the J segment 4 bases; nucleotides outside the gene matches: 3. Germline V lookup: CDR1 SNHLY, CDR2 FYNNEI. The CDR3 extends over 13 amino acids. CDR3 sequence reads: CASRVQGNQPQHF. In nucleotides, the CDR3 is TGTGCCAGCAGGGTACAGGGGAATCAGCCCCAGCATTTT. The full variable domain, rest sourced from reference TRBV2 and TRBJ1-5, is EPEVTQTPSHQVTQMGQEVILRCVPISNHLYFYWYRQILGQKVEFLVSFYNNEISEKSEIFDDQFSVERPDGSNFTLKIRSTKLEDSAMYFCASRVQGNQPQHFGDGTRLSIL.

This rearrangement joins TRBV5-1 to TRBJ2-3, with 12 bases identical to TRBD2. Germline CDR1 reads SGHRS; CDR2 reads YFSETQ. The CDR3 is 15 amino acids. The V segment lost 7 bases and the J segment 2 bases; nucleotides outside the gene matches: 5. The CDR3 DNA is TGCGCCAGCCACCGGACTAGCGGGGCCACAGATACGCAGTATTTT. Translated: CASHRTSGATDTQYF.

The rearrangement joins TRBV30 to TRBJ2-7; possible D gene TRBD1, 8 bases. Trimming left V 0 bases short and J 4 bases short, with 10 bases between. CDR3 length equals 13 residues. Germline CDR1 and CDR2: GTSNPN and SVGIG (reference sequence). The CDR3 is CAWSVQGGYEQYF. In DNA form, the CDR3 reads TGTGCCTGGAGTGTACAGGGGGGGTACGAGCAGTACTTC.

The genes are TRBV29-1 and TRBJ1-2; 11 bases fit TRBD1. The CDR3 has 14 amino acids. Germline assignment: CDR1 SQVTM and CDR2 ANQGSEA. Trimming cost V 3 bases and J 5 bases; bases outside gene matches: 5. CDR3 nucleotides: TGCAGCGTTGATTGGGACAGGGGGGGGTATGGCTACACCTTC. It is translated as CSVDWDRGGYGYTF.

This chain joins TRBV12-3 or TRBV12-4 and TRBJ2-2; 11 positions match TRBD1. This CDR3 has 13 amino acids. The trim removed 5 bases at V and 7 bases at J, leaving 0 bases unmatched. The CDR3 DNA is TGTGCCAGCAGTGGGACAGGGGGCGGGGAGCTGTTTTTT. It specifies CASSGTGGGELFF.

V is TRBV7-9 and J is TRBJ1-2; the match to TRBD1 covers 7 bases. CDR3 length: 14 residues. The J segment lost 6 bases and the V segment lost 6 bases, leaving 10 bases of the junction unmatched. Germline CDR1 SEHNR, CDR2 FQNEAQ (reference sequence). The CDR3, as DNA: TGTGCCAGCAGACTTGGACAGGCTGTCGATGGCTACACCTTC. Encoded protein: CASRLGQAVDGYTF.

The CDR3 region has the DNA TGTGCCAGTAGTATCGGACAGACGAATAACTATGGCTACACCTTC. Translation gives CASSIGQTNNYGYTF. V and J are TRBV19 and TRBJ1-2, with D possibly being TRBD1 (6 bases). Trimming took 3 bases from V and 1 from J, leaving 12 bases between them. The germline CDR1 and CDR2 sequences are LNHDA and SQIVND (reference sequence). This CDR3 contains 15 residues.

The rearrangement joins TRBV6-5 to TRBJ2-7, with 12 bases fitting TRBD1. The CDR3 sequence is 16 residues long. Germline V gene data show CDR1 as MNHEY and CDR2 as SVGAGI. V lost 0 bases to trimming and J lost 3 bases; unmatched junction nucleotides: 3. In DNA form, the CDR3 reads TGTGCCAGCAGTTACTCTGGGACAGGGGGCTTCTACGAGCAGTACTTC. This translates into CASSYSGTGGFYEQYF.

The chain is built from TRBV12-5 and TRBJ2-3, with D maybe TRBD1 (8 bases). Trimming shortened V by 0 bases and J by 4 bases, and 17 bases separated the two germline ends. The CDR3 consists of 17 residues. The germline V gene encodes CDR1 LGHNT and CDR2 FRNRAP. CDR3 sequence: CASGLVLGQGGADTQYF. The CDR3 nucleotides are TGTGCTAGTGGTTTGGTACTTGGACAGGGAGGGGCAGATACGCAGTATTTT.

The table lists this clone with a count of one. The CDR3 DNA sequence: TGTGCCAGCAGCTTAGCCCCGGGACAAACCTACGAGCAGTACTTC. Protein: CASSLAPGQTYEQYF. The chain is built from TRBV7-9 and TRBJ2-7; TRBD1 might be the D (6 bases). V was shortened by 0 bases and J by 2 bases, with 11 bases between the two germline ends. CDR1 and CDR2 (germline): SEHNR, FQNEAQ (reference sequence). The CDR3 runs 15 residues.

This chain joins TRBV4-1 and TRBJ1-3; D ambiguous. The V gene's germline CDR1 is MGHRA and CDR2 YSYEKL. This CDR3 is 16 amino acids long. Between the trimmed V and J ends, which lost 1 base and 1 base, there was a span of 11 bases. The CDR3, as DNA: TGCGCCAGCAGCCAAGGACTACCCGGGTCTGGAAACACCATATATTTT. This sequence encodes CASSQGLPGSGNTIYF.

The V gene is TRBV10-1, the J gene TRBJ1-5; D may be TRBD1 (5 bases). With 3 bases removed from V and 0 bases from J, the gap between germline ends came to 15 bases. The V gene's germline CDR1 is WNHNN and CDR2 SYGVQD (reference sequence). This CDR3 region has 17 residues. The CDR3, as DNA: TGCGCCAGCAGTGACCGACAGCTCCACAATAGCAATCAGCCCCAGCATTTT. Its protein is CASSDRQLHNSNQPQHF.

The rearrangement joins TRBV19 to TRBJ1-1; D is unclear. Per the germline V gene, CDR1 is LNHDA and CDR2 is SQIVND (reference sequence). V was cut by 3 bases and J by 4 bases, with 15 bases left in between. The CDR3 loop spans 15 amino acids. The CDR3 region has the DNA TGTGCCAGTAGTATCCCCCGTTCGACACTCACTGAAGCTTTCTTT. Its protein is CASSIPRSTLTEAFF.

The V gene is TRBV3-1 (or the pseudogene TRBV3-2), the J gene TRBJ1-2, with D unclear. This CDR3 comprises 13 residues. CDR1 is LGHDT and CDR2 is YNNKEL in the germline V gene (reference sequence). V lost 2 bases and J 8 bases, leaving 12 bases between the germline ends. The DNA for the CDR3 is TGTGCCAGCAGCCAATTCGAGAGGCGGGGCTACACCTTC. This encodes CASSQFERRGYTF.

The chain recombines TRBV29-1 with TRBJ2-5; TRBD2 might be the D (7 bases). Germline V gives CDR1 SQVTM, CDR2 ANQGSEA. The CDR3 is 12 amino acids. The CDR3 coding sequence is TGCACCGGCCGGGGGGCAGGGGAGACCCAGTACTTC. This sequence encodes CTGRGAGETQYF.

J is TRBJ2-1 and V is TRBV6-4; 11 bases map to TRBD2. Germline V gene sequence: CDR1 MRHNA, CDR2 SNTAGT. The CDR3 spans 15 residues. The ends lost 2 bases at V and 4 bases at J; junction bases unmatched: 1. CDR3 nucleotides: TGTGCCAGCAGTGACCTAGCGGGAGGTTACAATGAGCAGTTCTTC. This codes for CASSDLAGGYNEQFF.

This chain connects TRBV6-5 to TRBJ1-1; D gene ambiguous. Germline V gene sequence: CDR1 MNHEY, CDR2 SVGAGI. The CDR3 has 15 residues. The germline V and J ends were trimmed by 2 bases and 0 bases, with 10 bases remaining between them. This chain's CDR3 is CASSYAGYLNTEAFF. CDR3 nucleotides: TGTGCCAGCAGTTACGCCGGGTATTTGAACACTGAAGCTTTCTTT.

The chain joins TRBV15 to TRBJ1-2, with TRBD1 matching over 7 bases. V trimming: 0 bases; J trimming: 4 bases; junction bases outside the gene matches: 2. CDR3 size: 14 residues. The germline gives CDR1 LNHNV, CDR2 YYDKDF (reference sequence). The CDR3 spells CATSRDGTAYGYTF. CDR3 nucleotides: TGTGCCACCAGCAGAGATGGGACAGCCTATGGCTACACCTTC.

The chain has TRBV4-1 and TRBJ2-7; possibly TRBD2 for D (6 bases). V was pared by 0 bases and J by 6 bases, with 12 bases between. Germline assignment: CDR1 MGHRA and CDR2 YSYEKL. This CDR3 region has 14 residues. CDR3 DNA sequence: TGCGCCAGCAGCCAAGATACGGGCGGGGCCGAGCAGTACTTC. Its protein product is CASSQDTGGAEQYF.

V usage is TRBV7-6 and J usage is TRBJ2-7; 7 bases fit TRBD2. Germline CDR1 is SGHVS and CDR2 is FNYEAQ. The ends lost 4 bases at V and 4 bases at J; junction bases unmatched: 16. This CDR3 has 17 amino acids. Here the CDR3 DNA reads TGTGCCAGCAGCTCCTCCCGAACGGATGAGCGGGATTACGAGCAGTACTTC. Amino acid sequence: CASSSSRTDERDYEQYF. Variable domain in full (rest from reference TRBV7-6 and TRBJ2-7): GAGVSQSPRYKVTKRGQDVALRCDPISGHVSLYWYRQALGQGPEFLTYFNYEAQQDKSGLPNDRFSAERPEGSISTLTIQRTEQRDSAMYRCASSSSRTDERDYEQYFGPGTRLTVT.

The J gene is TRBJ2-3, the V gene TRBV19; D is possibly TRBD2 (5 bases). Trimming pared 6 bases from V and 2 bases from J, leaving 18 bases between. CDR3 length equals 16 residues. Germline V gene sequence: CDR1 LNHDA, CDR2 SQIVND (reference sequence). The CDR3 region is CASSSTGVATTDTQYF. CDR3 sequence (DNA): TGTGCCAGTAGCTCGACCGGGGTAGCTACCACAGATACGCAGTATTTT.

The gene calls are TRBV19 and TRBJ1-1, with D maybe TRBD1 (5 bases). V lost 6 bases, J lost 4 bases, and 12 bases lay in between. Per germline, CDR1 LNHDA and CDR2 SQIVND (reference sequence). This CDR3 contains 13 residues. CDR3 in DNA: TGTGCCAGTAGCCCTGGGGCCGGCACTGAAGCTTTCTTT. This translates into CASSPGAGTEAFF.

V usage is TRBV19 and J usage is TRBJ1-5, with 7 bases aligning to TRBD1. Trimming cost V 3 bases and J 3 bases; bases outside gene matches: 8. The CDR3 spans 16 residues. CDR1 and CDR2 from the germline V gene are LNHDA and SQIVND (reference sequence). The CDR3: CASSIHGQENNQPQHF. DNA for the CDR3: TGTGCCAGTAGTATTCATGGACAGGAGAACAATCAGCCCCAGCATTTT.

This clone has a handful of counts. The CDR3 nucleotides read TGTGCCAGCAGCTTTGGAGGGCGGCGCGAGACCCAGTACTTC. This gives the protein CASSFGGRRETQYF. The chain is built from TRBV11-2 and TRBJ2-5, with D possibly TRBD2 on 6 matching bases. The CDR3 spans 14 residues. Germline V gene lookup returns CDR1 SGHAT and CDR2 FQNNGV. V dropped 3 bases and J dropped 5 bases, with 13 bases sitting between them.

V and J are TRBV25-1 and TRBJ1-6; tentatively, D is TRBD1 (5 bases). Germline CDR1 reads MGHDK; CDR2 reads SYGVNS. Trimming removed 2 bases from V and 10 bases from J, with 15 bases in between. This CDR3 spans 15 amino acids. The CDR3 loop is CASSEEFGRDSPLHF. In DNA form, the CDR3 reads TGTGCCAGCAGTGAAGAGTTTGGGAGGGACTCACCCCTCCACTTT.

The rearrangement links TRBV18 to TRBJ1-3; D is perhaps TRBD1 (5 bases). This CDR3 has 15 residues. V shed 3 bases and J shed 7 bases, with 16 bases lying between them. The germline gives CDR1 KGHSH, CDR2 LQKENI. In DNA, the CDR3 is TGTGCCAGCTCACCTCGCACAGGAAGATGGAACACCATATATTTT. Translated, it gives CASSPRTGRWNTIYF.